These 21 T cell receptor beta chains were all obtained from the same sample, sequenced in a study of blood T cell repertoires in COVID-19. The method was immunoSEQ multiplex PCR; TCRdb's version includes in-frame clones alone and lacks a portion of them. This repertoire shows about 170,000 clones, about 80% found once; its top ten account for approximately 2.5%. Sequencing was performed on peripheral blood. The receptors originated from a human donor with acute or convalescent COVID-19. The donor label of this sample is uncertain.

The chain joins TRBV19 to TRBJ1-4; D gene unclear. The V gene's germline CDR1 is LNHDA and CDR2 SQIVND (reference sequence). The CDR3 length is 14 residues. V was clipped by 5 bases and J by 0 bases, with 7 bases between them. The CDR3 region is CASSEGPTNEKLFF. The DNA for the CDR3 is TGTGCCAGTAGTGAGGGTCCAACTAATGAAAAACTGTTTTTT. The full variable domain, in which reference TRBV19 and TRBJ1-4 provide the parts outside the CDR3, is DGGITQSPKYLFRKEGQNVTLSCEQNLNHDAMYWYRQDPGQGLRLIYYSQIVNDFQKGDIAEGYSVSREKKESFPLTVTSAQKNPTAFYLCASSEGPTNEKLFFGSGTQLSVL.

The chain recombines TRBV11-2 with TRBJ2-7; 10 bases fit TRBD2. This CDR3 is built from 16 residues. Germline V gene sequence: CDR1 SGHAT, CDR2 FQNNGV. Trimming removed 5 bases from V and 2 bases from J; junction bases left unmatched: 9. The CDR3 spells CASSAGLAEATYEQYF. CDR3 DNA sequence: TGTGCCAGCAGCGCCGGACTAGCGGAGGCAACCTACGAGCAGTACTTC. Supplemented by reference TRBV11-2 and TRBJ2-7, the full variable domain reads EAGVAQSPRYKIIEKRQSVAFWCNPISGHATLYWYQQILGQGPKLLIQFQNNGVVDDSQLPKDRFSAERLKGVDSTLKIQPAKLEDSAVYLCASSAGLAEATYEQYFGPGTRLTVT.

The V gene is TRBV25-1, the J gene TRBJ1-5; the match to TRBD1 covers 8 bases. The CDR3 covers 15 residues. The J segment lost 4 bases and the V segment lost 3 bases, leaving 5 bases of the junction unmatched. CDR1 is MGHDK and CDR2 is SYGVNS in the germline V gene. CDR3 amino acids: CASSDQGAPNQPQHF. The CDR3 nucleotides read TGTGCCAGCAGTGACCAGGGGGCACCAAATCAGCCCCAGCATTTT.

The count of this clone is one. The J gene is TRBJ2-1, the V gene TRBV27; 12 nucleotides line up with TRBD2. The CDR3 loop spans 14 amino acids. Unmatched junction bases numbered 2, after V lost 5 bases and J lost 6 bases. Looked up from germline, CDR1 is MNHEY and CDR2 is SMNVEV (reference sequence). The CDR3 here is CASSPSGRANEQFF. DNA of the CDR3: TGTGCCAGCAGTCCTAGCGGGAGGGCCAATGAGCAGTTCTTC.

The chain joins TRBV11-2 to TRBJ2-7; 7 nucleotides agree with TRBD2. The CDR3 extends over 16 amino acids. The V gene end was trimmed by 5 bases and the J gene end by 7 bases; junction bases not matched to a gene: 17. Germline lookup yields CDR1 SGHAT and CDR2 FQNNGV. CDR3 residues: CASSTGLSGLGREQYF. As DNA, the CDR3 is TGTGCCAGCAGCACAGGACTTAGCGGGTTGGGGAGGGAGCAGTACTTC.

The CDR3 DNA follows: TGTGCCAGCAGCCTTAACGGACAGCAGGCTAACTATGGCTACACCTTC. Amino acid sequence: CASSLNGQQANYGYTF. The rearrangement links TRBV7-2 to TRBJ1-2; D may be TRBD1 (6 bases). The CDR3 is 16 amino acids. V was trimmed by 5 bases and J by 0 bases, leaving 16 bases between them. Germline V gene lookup returns CDR1 SGHTA and CDR2 FQGNSA.

V and J are TRBV11-3 and TRBJ2-5; 8 positions agree with TRBD2. After removal of 1 base from V and 0 bases from J, the junction contained 1 base not matched to a gene. Germline CDR1 and CDR2: SGHNT and YENEEA. The CDR3 length is 15 residues. This CDR3 reads CASSLGGGYQETQYF. DNA of the CDR3: TGTGCCAGCAGCTTAGGCGGGGGGTACCAAGAGACCCAGTACTTC.

V is TRBV11-2 and J is TRBJ2-3; unclear D gene. V was shortened by 5 bases and J by 3 bases, with 15 bases between the two germline ends. Germline values: CDR1 SGHAT, CDR2 FQNNGV. The CDR3 loop spans 15 amino acids. CDR3 sequence reads: CASSRVGSRTDTQYF. The DNA for the CDR3 is TGTGCCAGCAGCCGCGTAGGCTCGCGGACAGATACGCAGTATTTT.

The V call is TRBV30, the J call TRBJ1-1; D perhaps matches TRBD1 (5 bases). The CDR3 is made up of 16 amino acids. In germline, CDR1 is GTSNPN, CDR2 SVGIG (reference sequence). Trimming pared 3 bases from V and 4 bases from J, leaving 21 bases between. CDR3 bases: TGTGCCTGGAGCGTAAGGCGGGACTGGCGGGCCACTGAAGCTTTCTTT. It specifies CAWSVRRDWRATEAFF.

V usage is TRBV19 and J usage is TRBJ2-7, with D maybe TRBD1 (5 bases). This CDR3 has 14 residues. The V end was cut by 3 bases, the J end by 6 bases, with 15 bases between. Germline loops: CDR1 LNHDA, CDR2 SQIVND (reference sequence). This CDR3 reads CASSMGLFGSEQYF. DNA for the CDR3: TGTGCCAGTAGTATGGGGCTGTTCGGGTCCGAGCAGTACTTC.

The chain is built from TRBV6-2 or TRBV6-3 and TRBJ1-4; D unclear. In germline, CDR1 is MNHEY, CDR2 SVGEGT. This CDR3 is built from 11 residues. Trimming left V 5 bases short and J 8 bases short, with 6 bases between. DNA of the CDR3: TGTGCCAGCAGTCCGTCCGAAAAACTGTTTTTT. Amino acids: CASSPSEKLFF.

This chain uses TRBV11-3 with TRBJ2-1, with 7 nucleotides matching TRBD2. Trimming took 4 bases from V and 0 from J; bases not matched to a gene: 12. The CDR3 totals 18 residues. In germline, CDR1 is SGHNT, CDR2 YENEEA. In DNA form, the CDR3 reads TGTGCCAGCAGCTCAGAGTATGGGGGGGGAAGCTCCTACAATGAGCAGTTCTTC. It encodes CASSSEYGGGSSYNEQFF.

This chain connects TRBV5-1 to TRBJ2-7, with 9 bases that match TRBD2. The length of the CDR3 is 15 residues. Unmatched junction bases numbered 7, after V lost 0 bases and J lost 6 bases. The germline V gene has CDR1 SGHRS and CDR2 YFSETQ. The CDR3 loop is CASSLEGTSHREQYF. The CDR3, as DNA: TGCGCCAGCAGCTTGGAAGGGACTAGCCATCGCGAGCAGTACTTC.

CDR3: CASSLIFLAGGYNEQFF. CDR3 nucleotides: TGTGCCAGCAGCTTAATTTTCCTAGCGGGAGGCTACAATGAGCAGTTCTTC. The chain recombines TRBV11-2 with TRBJ2-1; 11 nucleotides match TRBD2. V trimming: 2 bases; J trimming: 3 bases; junction bases outside the gene matches: 6. Germline CDR1 reads SGHAT; CDR2 reads FQNNGV. The CDR3 contains 17 residues.

This clone was found a few times. This rearrangement joins TRBV7-2 to TRBJ2-7; the D gene is possibly TRBD1 (6 bases). This CDR3 has 16 amino acids. The germline V and J ends were trimmed by 1 base and 0 bases, with 13 bases remaining between them. Germline CDR1 SGHTA, CDR2 FQGNSA. The CDR3 coding sequence is TGTGCCAGCAGCTTAGGAGGGGGATGGAGCTCCTACGAGCAGTACTTC. It yields the protein CASSLGGGWSSYEQYF.

The chain carries TRBV3-1 (or the pseudogene TRBV3-2) and TRBJ1-1; tentatively, D is TRBD1 (5 bases). Looked up from germline, CDR1 is LGHDT and CDR2 is YNNKEL (reference sequence). The V gene lost 2 bases and the J gene lost 8 bases, with 12 bases spanning the gap. The CDR3 runs to 13 residues. The CDR3 DNA reads TGTGCCAGCAGCCAAAGGCAGGGTTACGAAGCTTTCTTT. As protein: CASSQRQGYEAFF.

The chain recombines TRBV6-4 with TRBJ2-3; a possible D gene is TRBD2 (5 bases). The CDR3 extends over 13 amino acids. CDR1 is MRHNA, CDR2 SNTAGT, per germline. V gave up 5 bases and J gave up 4 bases, with 10 bases separating them. The CDR3 DNA reads as TGTGCCAGCAGTCCCGGGGAGCCAGATACGCAGTATTTT. Amino acids: CASSPGEPDTQYF.

The chain carries TRBV2 and TRBJ1-3; TRBD1 matches at 8 bases. This CDR3 contains 16 residues. Germline CDR1 and CDR2: SNHLY and FYNNEI. With V trimmed by 6 bases and J by 4 bases, 11 bases remained unmatched. CDR3 sequence (DNA): TGTGCCAGCAGGAACACAGGGGGAAGGGGAGGAAACACCATATATTTT. As protein: CASRNTGGRGGNTIYF.

The chain carries TRBV3-1 (or the pseudogene TRBV3-2) and TRBJ2-7, with D possibly being TRBD2 (5 bases). Trimming stripped 3 bases from V and 6 bases from J, with 9 bases between. The CDR3 is 12 amino acids. Germline CDR1 reads LGHDT; CDR2 reads YNNKEL (reference sequence). For the CDR3, the DNA is TGTGCCAGCAGCCAGGCACTAGGCGAGCAGTACTTC. Translation: CASSQALGEQYF.

This chain connects TRBV28 to TRBJ2-7; D ambiguous. Between the trimmed V and J ends, which lost 4 bases and 0 bases, there was a span of 13 bases. Germline-derived CDR1 and CDR2 are MDHEN and SYDVKM. The CDR3 is 15 residues long. The CDR3 DNA reads as TGTGCCAGCAGTTCCCCGATCAGGCCCTCCTACGAGCAGTACTTC. This translates into CASSSPIRPSYEQYF.

The chain joins TRBV6-5 to TRBJ2-7; 9 bases are shared with TRBD2. The CDR3 spans 16 residues. Germline CDR1 MNHEY, CDR2 SVGAGI. V trimming: 0 bases; J trimming: 2 bases; junction bases outside the gene matches: 5. The CDR3: CASSYSISGGTYEQYF. CDR3 in DNA: TGTGCCAGCAGTTACTCGATTAGCGGGGGTACCTACGAGCAGTACTTC.